A selection of T cell receptor beta chains follows, all from one sample in a study of OX40 agonist ivuxolimab in advanced cancers. Libraries were prepared by immunoSEQ multiplex PCR; TCRdb keeps only in-frame clonotypes and omits some of them. The table shows about 76,000 clones, with 85% to 90% occurring only once. Sequencing used CD4+ or CD8+ T cells sorted from blood, obtained in a trial of the OX40 agonist ivuxolimab. The source of these receptors is an adult with an advanced solid tumor such as melanoma, head and neck, liver or kidney cancer. CDR3s include the opening cysteine and the closing phenylalanine or tryptophan. The D gene is left open where the match is weak. Size values are once, few and many counts, or a class for expanded clones, and some rows have none.

J gene: TRBJ1-4; clone size: -; V gene: TRBV4-2; D gene: -; CDR3 DNA: TGTGCCAGCAGCCAAGAGAGGGGAATTGGAAAACTGTTTTTT; CDR3 protein: CASSQERGIGKLFF
J gene: TRBJ1-1; clone size: -; V gene: TRBV6-1; D gene: -; CDR3 DNA: TGTGCCAGCAGTTTCTTGGACTCGAACACTGAAGCTTTCTTT; CDR3 protein: CASSFLDSNTEAFF
J gene: TRBJ2-3; clone size: -; V gene: TRBV7-2; D gene: TRBD1; CDR3 DNA: TGTGCCAGCAGCCCCACAAAGGGGGCGGCAAGTATTTATACGCAGTATTTT; CDR3 protein: CASSPTKGAASIYTQYF
J gene: TRBJ2-5; clone size: few; V gene: TRBV6-5; D gene: -; CDR3 DNA: TGTGCCAGCAGACTCCCGGGGGGCGAGACCCAGTACTTC; CDR3 protein: CASRLPGGETQYF
J gene: TRBJ1-4; clone size: -; V gene: TRBV9; D gene: TRBD1; CDR3 DNA: TGTGCCAGCAGCGTAGAACAGGGGCGGGTCGCCGGTGAAAAACTGTTTTTT; CDR3 protein: CASSVEQGRVAGEKLFF
J gene: TRBJ1-4; clone size: -; V gene: TRBV7-2; D gene: -; CDR3 DNA: TGTGCCAGCAGCACCCCATCGAGTGAAAAACTGTTTTTT; CDR3 protein: CASSTPSSEKLFF
J gene: TRBJ1-4; clone size: -; V gene: TRBV30; D gene: -; CDR3 DNA: TGTGCCTGGGGCCCCATCTGGGGTGAAAAACTGTTTTTT; CDR3 protein: CAWGPIWGEKLFF
J gene: TRBJ2-3; clone size: -; V gene: TRBV9; D gene: -; CDR3 DNA: TGTGCCAGCAGCGTAGGACCCACAGATACGCAGTATTTT; CDR3 protein: CASSVGPTDTQYF
J gene: TRBJ1-2; clone size: -; V gene: TRBV6-1; D gene: -; CDR3 DNA: TGTGCCAGCAGTGGAACTTGGGGCCGGGGCTATGGCTACACCTTC; CDR3 protein: CASSGTWGRGYGYTF
J gene: TRBJ2-7; clone size: -; V gene: TRBV28; D gene: TRBD1; CDR3 DNA: TGTGCCAGCAGTTTGACCGGACAGGGGATCAGTGAGCAGTACTTC; CDR3 protein: CASSLTGQGISEQYF
J gene: TRBJ2-7; clone size: -; V gene: TRBV10-3; D gene: TRBD1; CDR3 DNA: TGTGCCATCAGTGCATCCGGGGACAGGGCGGACGAGCAGTACTTC; CDR3 protein: CAISASGDRADEQYF
J gene: TRBJ1-5; clone size: -; V gene: TRBV7-6; D gene: TRBD1; CDR3 DNA: TGTGCCAGCAGCTCAGGGACAGGCAATCAGCCCCAGCATTTT; CDR3 protein: CASSSGTGNQPQHF
J gene: TRBJ2-5; clone size: -; V gene: TRBV19; D gene: -; CDR3 DNA: TGTGCCAGTAGTACCCGGGCCCAGGGGGAGACCCAGTACTTC; CDR3 protein: CASSTRAQGETQYF
J gene: TRBJ1-2; clone size: few; V gene: TRBV19; D gene: -; CDR3 DNA: TGTGCCAGTAGTGTCCTATTGGACCGTAACTATGGCTACACCTTC; CDR3 protein: CASSVLLDRNYGYTF